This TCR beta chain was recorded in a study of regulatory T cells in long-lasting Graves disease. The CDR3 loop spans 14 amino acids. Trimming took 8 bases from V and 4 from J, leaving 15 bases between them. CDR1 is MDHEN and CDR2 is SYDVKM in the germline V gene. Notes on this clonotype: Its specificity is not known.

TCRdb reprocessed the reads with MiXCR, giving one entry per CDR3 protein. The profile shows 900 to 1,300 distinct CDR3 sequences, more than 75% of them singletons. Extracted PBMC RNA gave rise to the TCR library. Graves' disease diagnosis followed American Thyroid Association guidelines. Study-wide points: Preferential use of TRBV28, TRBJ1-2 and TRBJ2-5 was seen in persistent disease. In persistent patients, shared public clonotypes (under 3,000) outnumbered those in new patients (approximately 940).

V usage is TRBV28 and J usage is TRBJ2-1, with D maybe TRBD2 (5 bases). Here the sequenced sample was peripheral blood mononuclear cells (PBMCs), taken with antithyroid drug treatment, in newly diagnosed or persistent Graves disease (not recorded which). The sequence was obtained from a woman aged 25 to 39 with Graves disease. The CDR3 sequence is CASRKAETYNEQFF. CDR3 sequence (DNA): TGTGCCAGCCGGAAAGCGGAAACTTACAATGAGCAGTTCTTC.